These 30 T cell receptor beta chains originate from one sample sequenced in a study of cytomegalovirus exposure and HLA in healthy donors. It was with 60 Vbeta and 13 Jbeta primers that the PCR ran. The protocol was immunoSEQ multiplex PCR, while the TCRdb copy is restricted to in-frame clones and leaves out a portion. The table records 72,000 or so clones, around 69% of them present only once. The sequencing input was PBMCs. The receptors stem from a human donor in good health.

The V and J genes are TRBV7-9 and TRBJ2-3; 8 positions agree with TRBD2. Germline assignment: CDR1 SEHNR and CDR2 FQNEAQ (reference sequence). This CDR3 contains 15 residues. V lost 5 bases and J lost 3; bases outside the gene matches: 7. As DNA, the CDR3 is TGTGCCAGCAGCCCCCCAAGCGGGAGTACAGATACGCAGTATTTT. As protein: CASSPPSGSTDTQYF.

The genes are TRBV19 and TRBJ1-5, with D possibly TRBD1 on 5 matching bases. Germline V lookup: CDR1 LNHDA, CDR2 SQIVND (reference sequence). V shed 7 bases and J shed 6 bases, with 16 bases lying between them. The CDR3 sequence is 14 residues long. Written as DNA, the CDR3 is TGTGCCAGTACCCCAGGGCAGGGAACTCAGCCCCAGCATTTT. As protein: CASTPGQGTQPQHF.

CDR3 in DNA: TGTGCCAGCTCGCCGGATTCAGAGAGGTCCCAGTACTTC. It translates to CASSPDSERSQYF. The rearrangement uses TRBV18 and TRBJ2-5; no clear D. CDR3 length: 13 amino acids. The germline V gene encodes CDR1 KGHSH and CDR2 LQKENI. V was cut by 6 bases and J by 9 bases, with 17 bases left in between. The whole variable domain, remainder taken from reference TRBV18 and TRBJ2-5, is NAGVMQNPRHLVRRRGQEARLRCSPMKGHSHVYWYRQLPEEGLKFMVYLQKENIIDESGMPKERFSAEFPKEGPSILRIQQVVRGDSAAYFCASSPDSERSQYFGPGTRLLVL.

The chain links TRBV6-6 to TRBJ1-2, with D maybe TRBD1 (5 bases). The V gene lost 6 bases and the J gene lost 8 bases, with 19 bases spanning the gap. The CDR3 extends over 14 amino acids. Germline values: CDR1 MNHNY, CDR2 SVGAGI (reference sequence). The CDR3: CASRGGHSVYGYTF. The CDR3 nucleotides read TGTGCCAGCAGGGGAGGACATTCGGTCTACGGCTACACCTTC.

This sequence joins TRBV7-9 and TRBJ1-5; 10 bases match TRBD1. The V segment lost 1 base and the J segment 5 bases; nucleotides outside the gene matches: 2. The length of the CDR3 is 15 residues. Per the germline V gene, CDR1 is SEHNR and CDR2 is FQNEAQ (reference sequence). CDR3 sequence: CASSLGQGADQPQHF. For the CDR3, the DNA is TGTGCCAGCAGCTTAGGACAGGGGGCTGATCAGCCCCAGCATTTT.

In nucleotides, the CDR3 is TGTGCCAGCAGCGGACAGGGGAAGGGAGAGACCCAGTACTTC. As protein: CASSGQGKGETQYF. The genes are TRBV9 and TRBJ2-5, with 8 positions matching TRBD1. V gave up 3 bases and J gave up 4 bases; unmatched junction bases: 5. Germline V lookup: CDR1 SGDLS, CDR2 YYNGEE. The CDR3 consists of 14 residues.

This chain uses TRBV7-2 with TRBJ1-3, with 7 bases identical to TRBD1. Looked up from germline, CDR1 is SGHTA and CDR2 is FQGNSA. The CDR3 totals 18 residues. V lost 4 bases to trimming and J lost 0 bases; unmatched junction nucleotides: 12. This CDR3 reads CASSSPGQLLFSGNTIYF. In DNA form, the CDR3 reads TGTGCCAGCAGCTCTCCGGGACAGCTTCTATTCTCTGGAAACACCATATATTTT.

This clone was seen only once. This rearrangement joins TRBV5-8 to TRBJ1-1; 9 nucleotides match TRBD1. The trim removed 2 bases at V and 4 bases at J, leaving 6 bases unmatched. The CDR3 extends over 15 amino acids. CDR1 and CDR2 from the germline V gene are SGHTS and YDEGEE. The CDR3 sequence: CASSLRDRESTEAFF. The CDR3 region has the DNA TGTGCCAGCAGCTTACGGGACAGGGAAAGCACTGAAGCTTTCTTT.

The count of this clone is one. V gene TRBV19 combines with J gene TRBJ1-4; D remains unclear. Looked up from germline, CDR1 is LNHDA and CDR2 is SQIVND (reference sequence). The CDR3 covers 13 residues. V lost 5 bases and J 4 bases, leaving 8 bases between the germline ends. The CDR3 DNA is TGTGCCAGTAGTTGGCAGTTTAATGAAAAACTGTTTTTT. It codes for CASSWQFNEKLFF.

J is TRBJ2-1 and V is TRBV4-2, with 10 positions matching TRBD2. V lost 1 base, J lost 1 base, and 13 bases stayed unmatched. From germline, CDR1 is LGHNA and CDR2 YNFKEQ. This CDR3 spans 20 amino acids. The CDR3 reads CASSQAYGASGSVSYNEQFF. Here the CDR3 DNA reads TGTGCCAGCAGCCAAGCCTATGGGGCTAGCGGGAGTGTTTCCTACAATGAGCAGTTCTTC.

This chain uses TRBV9 with TRBJ1-5; no clear D. Trimming left V 3 bases short and J 7 bases short, with 11 bases between. CDR1 is SGDLS and CDR2 is YYNGEE in the germline V gene. The CDR3 has 13 amino acids. As DNA, the CDR3 is TGTGCCAGCAGCGCCGGGTCCGGACAGCCCCAGCATTTT. Residues: CASSAGSGQPQHF.

V usage is TRBV25-1 and J usage is TRBJ2-1, with 7 bases lining up with TRBD2. This CDR3 spans 14 amino acids. From germline, CDR1 is MGHDK and CDR2 SYGVNS. Trimming took 4 bases from V and 4 from J; bases not matched to a gene: 4. For the CDR3, the DNA is TGTGCCAGCAGTGCGGGACTACTATACAATGAGCAGTTCTTC. Protein product: CASSAGLLYNEQFF.

This chain connects TRBV6-1 to TRBJ1-2, with 9 bases matching TRBD1. CDR3 size: 13 residues. Germline V gene lookup returns CDR1 MNHNS and CDR2 SASEGT. V dropped 5 bases and J dropped 5; count of bases not matched to a gene: 3. As DNA, the CDR3 is TGTGCCAGCAGTCGGACAGGGGAATATGGCTACACCTTC. It translates to CASSRTGEYGYTF.

The chain is built from TRBV28 and TRBJ2-5; 11 bases agree with TRBD2. CDR1 is MDHEN, CDR2 SYDVKM, per germline. This CDR3 contains 16 residues. The trim removed 4 bases at V and 2 bases at J, leaving 6 bases unmatched. CDR3 DNA: TGTGCCAGCAGTTCGCCGGGACTAGCGGTGCAAGAGACCCAGTACTTC. It codes for CASSSPGLAVQETQYF.

V usage is TRBV15 and J usage is TRBJ2-7; possible D gene TRBD1, 6 bases. Trimming left V 1 base short and J 6 bases short, with 16 bases between. Per the germline V gene, CDR1 is LNHNV and CDR2 is YYDKDF (reference sequence). The CDR3 spans 15 residues. The CDR3 loop reads CATSRGVTQGTEQYF. In DNA form, the CDR3 reads TGTGCCACCAGCAGAGGGGTAACACAGGGAACCGAGCAGTACTTC. The entire variable domain, with the rest obtained from reference TRBV15 and TRBJ2-7, is as follows: DAMVIQNPRYQVTQFGKPVTLSCSQTLNHNVMYWYQQKSSQAPKLLFHYYDKDFNNEADTPDNFQSRRPNTSFCFLDIRSPGLGDTAMYLCATSRGVTQGTEQYFGPGTRLTVT.

On this clone: One end of the junction is discordant with germline, which a read error may explain. The rearrangement uses TRBV13 and TRBJ2-3; D not certain. This CDR3 has 13 residues. The germline gives CDR1 PRHDT, CDR2 FYEKMQ (reference sequence). The CDR3 sequence: CASRLATADTQYF. CDR3 DNA sequence: TGTGCCAGCAGGTTAGCAACCGCGGATACGCAGTATTTT.

The V gene is TRBV5-1, the J gene TRBJ2-3; D is ambiguous. V was clipped by 1 base and J by 4 bases, with 10 bases between them. The CDR3 spans 14 residues. The germline V gene has CDR1 SGHRS and CDR2 YFSETQ. The CDR3 protein is CASSLPLPADTQYF. The CDR3 DNA is TGCGCCAGCAGCTTGCCTCTTCCTGCAGATACGCAGTATTTT.

This clone was observed a handful of times. The chain combines TRBV19 with TRBJ2-1; D is unclear. This CDR3 is built from 11 residues. Germline V gives CDR1 LNHDA, CDR2 SQIVND (reference sequence). Trimming shortened V by 7 bases and J by 11 bases, and 12 bases separated the two germline ends. CDR3 bases: TGTGCCAGTAAAAACACTAAACAGCAGTTCTTC. Translation gives CASKNTKQQFF.

The chain joins TRBV4-1 to TRBJ1-5; D uncertain. V was clipped by 1 base and J by 0 bases, with 10 bases between them. The CDR3 length is 16 residues. Per the germline V gene, CDR1 is MGHRA and CDR2 is YSYEKL. CDR3 nucleotide sequence: TGCGCCAGCAGCCAAGTCATGGCAGTTAGCAATCAGCCCCAGCATTTT. Protein product: CASSQVMAVSNQPQHF.

This chain links TRBV6-4 with TRBJ2-1; D is undetermined. From germline, CDR1 is MRHNA and CDR2 SNTAGT. The V gene lost 3 bases and the J gene lost 0 bases, with 9 bases spanning the gap. The CDR3 consists of 15 residues. CDR3 protein: CASSETGFSYNEQFF. The DNA of the CDR3 is TGTGCCAGCAGTGAGACGGGTTTCTCCTACAATGAGCAGTTCTTC.

This chain connects TRBV28 to TRBJ2-2, with TRBD1 matching over 12 bases. CDR3 length equals 16 residues. Germline CDR1 and CDR2: MDHEN and SYDVKM. The V gene end was trimmed by 4 bases and the J gene end by 6 bases; junction bases not matched to a gene: 6. The CDR3 here is CASSSPGQGAAGELFF. CDR3 DNA: TGTGCCAGCAGTTCCCCGGGACAGGGGGCCGCCGGGGAGCTGTTTTTT.

CDR3 sequence: CASSSVGLGQGKYEQYF. The CDR3 bases are TGTGCCAGCAGTTCAGTCGGCTTGGGACAGGGGAAATACGAGCAGTACTTC. The chain joins TRBV28 to TRBJ2-7; 10 bases are shared with TRBD1. This CDR3 is built from 17 residues. Germline CDR1 MDHEN, CDR2 SYDVKM. With V trimmed by 4 bases and J by 4 bases, 13 bases remained unmatched.

The genes are TRBV9 and TRBJ2-1, with TRBD1 identical over 11 bases. Germline CDR1 SGDLS, CDR2 YYNGEE. V was pared by 5 bases and J by 8 bases, with 6 bases of the junction left unmatched. The CDR3 is 14 residues long. In nucleotides, the CDR3 is TGTGCCAGCAGTCGGACAGGGGGCGAGGATGAGCAGTTCTTC. This sequence encodes CASSRTGGEDEQFF. The whole variable domain, remainder taken from reference TRBV9 and TRBJ2-1, is DSGVTQTPKHLITATGQRVTLRCSPRSGDLSVYWYQQSLDQGLQFLIQYYNGEERAKGNILERFSAQQFPDLHSELNLSSLELGDSALYFCASSRTGGEDEQFFGPGTRLTVL.

The CDR3 spells CASSRGQGQQPQHF. CDR3 DNA sequence: TGTGCCAGCAGTAGGGGACAGGGACAGCAGCCCCAGCATTTT. The chain uses TRBV6-1 and TRBJ1-5; 9 positions agree with TRBD1. Trimming took 5 bases from V and 7 from J; bases not matched to a gene: 6. The CDR3 contains 14 residues. The V gene's germline CDR1 is MNHNS and CDR2 SASEGT.

The chain recombines TRBV6-1 with TRBJ1-2, with 8 positions matching TRBD1. V was clipped by 3 bases and J by 7 bases; unmatched bases: 7. CDR1 and CDR2 from the germline V gene are MNHNS and SASEGT. CDR3 size: 14 residues. The CDR3 DNA is TGTGCCAGCAGTGACGGCAGGGGGCGCGGTGGCTACACCTTC. It translates to CASSDGRGRGGYTF.

This chain links TRBV7-9 with TRBJ2-1, with 7 bases fitting TRBD2. The V gene end was trimmed by 3 bases and the J gene end by 5 bases; junction bases not matched to a gene: 7. This CDR3 is built from 15 residues. Germline assignment: CDR1 SEHNR and CDR2 FQNEAQ (reference sequence). CDR3 protein: CASSFWLAANNEQFF. The CDR3 coding sequence is TGTGCCAGCAGCTTCTGGCTAGCGGCTAACAATGAGCAGTTCTTC.

V is TRBV27 and J is TRBJ2-2; tentatively, D is TRBD2 (5 bases). The CDR3 contains 13 residues. V lost 5 bases and J 6 bases, leaving 10 bases between the germline ends. Germline assignment: CDR1 MNHEY and CDR2 SMNVEV (reference sequence). This chain's CDR3 is CASSITGAGELFF. CDR3 nucleotides: TGTGCCAGCAGTATCACCGGGGCCGGGGAGCTGTTTTTT.

The chain carries TRBV14 and TRBJ1-1; maybe TRBD1 (6 bases). This CDR3 region has 17 residues. The germline V and J ends were trimmed by 4 bases and 0 bases, with 18 bases remaining between them. Per germline, CDR1 SGHDN and CDR2 FVKESK. The chain's CDR3 is CASSPYRDGYMNTEAFF. The CDR3 nucleotides read TGTGCCAGCAGCCCGTACAGGGACGGGTACATGAACACTGAAGCTTTCTTT.

The rearrangement joins TRBV7-9 to TRBJ1-2; tentatively, D is TRBD1 (6 bases). The CDR3 is made up of 13 amino acids. V was pared by 1 base and J by 8 bases, with 11 bases between. Germline assignment: CDR1 SEHNR and CDR2 FQNEAQ (reference sequence). The chain's CDR3 is CASSLGGQGGYTF. The CDR3 DNA reads as TGTGCCAGCAGCTTAGGAGGGCAGGGGGGCTACACCTTC.

This clone was observed a single time. The rearrangement links TRBV6-5 to TRBJ2-7; 7 nucleotides align to TRBD1. The CDR3 contains 13 residues. Germline V gene sequence: CDR1 MNHEY, CDR2 SVGAGI. With 6 bases clipped from V and 2 bases from J, the junction kept 4 bases outside the gene matches. CDR3 sequence: CASRRDSPYEQYF. The CDR3 region has the DNA TGTGCCAGCAGGAGGGACAGTCCCTACGAGCAGTACTTC.